A selection of T cell receptor beta chains follows, all from one sample in a study of blood T cell repertoires in COVID-19. The repertoire was sequenced with immunoSEQ multiplex PCR; TCRdb's copy has only in-frame clones and lacks some. Of about 300,000 clones in the sample, just under 90% were seen once. What was sequenced was peripheral blood. Receptors were obtained from a woman aged 25 to 45 with COVID-19, enrolled during active disease. Each CDR3 is given with its conserved first and last residue. The D gene is left open where the match is weak. Clone size is not always given. Where it is, it says once, few, many or a class for expanded clones.

>NA|TRBV6-2/TRBV6-3|NA|TRBJ2-7
TGTGCCAGCAGTTATTACGGGGGTTCCTACGAGCAGTACTTC
CASSYYGGSYEQYF
>NA|TRBV6-6|NA|TRBJ1-5
TGTGCCAGCCCTCCCGGGCCCGCAGAGGGATATCAGCCCCAGCATTTT
CASPPGPAEGYQPQHF
>TRBD1|TRBV11-2|NA|TRBJ1-2
TGTGCCAGCAGCTACCTGACAGGGGGCCGAGCTAACTATGGCTACACCTTC
CASSYLTGGRANYGYTF
>NA|TRBV11-3|once|TRBJ1-1
TGTGCCAGCAGCCTTACAGGGCGGAACACTGAAGCTTTCTTT
CASSLTGRNTEAFF
>NA|TRBV19|NA|TRBJ2-1
TGTGCCAGTAGTAGTATGGGCCCGGTCAATGAGCAGTTCTTC
CASSSMGPVNEQFF
>NA|TRBV10-3|NA|TRBJ1-2
TGTGCCATCAGTGAGGCGGAGAACTATGGCTACACCTTC
CAISEAENYGYTF
>TRBD1|TRBV5-1|NA|TRBJ1-1
TGCGCCAGCAGCTCGGGACAGCAAGCTTTCTTT
CASSSGQQAFF
>TRBD1|TRBV6-5|NA|TRBJ1-2
TGTGCCAGTAGCCCGGACAGGTTAATCTATGGCTACACCTTC
CASSPDRLIYGYTF
>TRBD2|TRBV5-1|NA|TRBJ2-2
TGCGCCAGCAGCTTACTTAGCGGGGAGAACACCGGGGAGCTGTTTTTT
CASSLLSGENTGELFF
>NA|TRBV30|NA|TRBJ1-6
TGTGCCTGGAGCCTGGCCCCCGGGAGTGGTAATTCACCCCTCCACTTT
CAWSLAPGSGNSPLHF
>NA|TRBV7-2|NA|TRBJ1-2
TGTGCCAGCAGCTTAGACAGAACCTATGGCTACACCTTC
CASSLDRTYGYTF
>NA|TRBV28|NA|TRBJ1-6
TGTGCCAGCAGTTTGGGCAGAAGTAATTCACCCCTCCACTTT
CASSLGRSNSPLHF
>TRBD1|TRBV6-2/TRBV6-3|NA|TRBJ2-5
TGTGCCAGCAGTTATGGACAGGGGCCCAGGACCCAGTACTTC
CASSYGQGPRTQYF
>NA|TRBV11-2|NA|TRBJ1-1
TGTGCCAGCAGCTTAGATCGTCACCAGTGGGCTTTCTTT
CASSLDRHQWAFF
>NA|TRBV4-3|NA|TRBJ2-2
TGCGCCAGCCGATATATCGGCACCGGGGAGCTGTTTTTT
CASRYIGTGELFF
>NA|TRBV20-1|NA|TRBJ1-2
TGCAGTGCTAGTCCTCGGGACGGGAGATATGGCTACACCTTC
CSASPRDGRYGYTF
>NA|TRBV6-5|NA|TRBJ1-5
TGTGCCAGCAGAGGCGACAGCTATAGCAATCAGCCCCAGCATTTT
CASRGDSYSNQPQHF
>NA|TRBV6-5|NA|TRBJ1-5
TGTGCCAGCAGACAGGGCCGGAATCAGCCCCAGCATTTT
CASRQGRNQPQHF
>TRBD1|TRBV5-1|NA|TRBJ1-2
TGCGCCAGCAGAGCTAACCCCGGGACAGGGAACTATGGCTACACCTTC
CASRANPGTGNYGYTF
>NA|TRBV7-8|once|TRBJ1-1
TGTGCCAGCAGCTTAGCCCCGGGGGTGGGTGAAGCTTTCTTT
CASSLAPGVGEAFF
>NA|TRBV6-5|NA|TRBJ1-3
TGTGCCAGCAGTCGTCAGGCCCCCTCTGGAAACACCATATATTTT
CASSRQAPSGNTIYF
>NA|TRBV7-2|NA|TRBJ2-7
TGTGCCAGCAGCGCTGGAACCGCCGGGGCGGGAAAAATCTACGAGCAGTACTTC
CASSAGTAGAGKIYEQYF
>NA|TRBV3-1/TRBV3-2|NA|TRBJ1-4
TGTGCCAGCAGCCAAGAGTCAGGGATTAATGAAAAACTGTTTTTT
CASSQESGINEKLFF
>NA|TRBV24-1|NA|TRBJ2-3
TGTGCCACCAGTGATCTCGACGGGAGCACAGATACGCAGTATTTT
CATSDLDGSTDTQYF
>NA|TRBV19|NA|TRBJ1-5
TGTGCCACAAGGGGGGGTACTCAGCCCCAGCATTTT
CATRGGTQPQHF
>TRBD2|TRBV6-5|NA|TRBJ2-5
TGTGCCAGCAGCGGGGGGAACCAAGAGACCCAGTACTTC
CASSGGNQETQYF
>NA|TRBV4-2|NA|TRBJ2-3
TGTGCCAGCACCGCTCGCCGGGGGGCCGGGGATACGCAGTATTTT
CASTARRGAGDTQYF
>TRBD1|TRBV27|NA|TRBJ2-7
TGTGCCAGCAGTTCCTGGACAGGGAATTCCGACGAGCAGTACTTC
CASSSWTGNSDEQYF
>NA|TRBV19|NA|TRBJ1-5
TGTGCCAGTAGTATACTCCGACAAGGGAGCATGCAGCCCCAGCATTTT
CASSILRQGSMQPQHF
>TRBD2|TRBV9|NA|TRBJ2-2
TGTGCCAGCAGCCCTCAGACTAGCGGGGGAACCGGGGAGCTGTTTTTT
CASSPQTSGGTGELFF
>NA|TRBV19|NA|TRBJ1-1
TGTGCCAGTAGTCTCGGACTTCCCGGGGACACTGAAGCTTTCTTT
CASSLGLPGDTEAFF
>NA|TRBV28|NA|TRBJ1-2
TGTGCCAGCGAAGTCGGGGGTAACTATGGCTACACCTTC
CASEVGGNYGYTF
>TRBD1|TRBV6-2/TRBV6-3|once|TRBJ2-5
TGTGCCAGCAGTTGGATGGGACAGGTCAATCAAGAGACCCAGTACTTC
CASSWMGQVNQETQYF
>NA|TRBV20-1|few|TRBJ1-4
TGCAGTGCTAGTGATGATAGCAACGATGAAAAACTGTTTTTT
CSASDDSNDEKLFF
>TRBD1|TRBV7-9|NA|TRBJ2-3
TGTGCCAGCAGCCCCGGACAGGGTGGAGATACGCAGTATTTT
CASSPGQGGDTQYF
>NA|TRBV15|NA|TRBJ1-5
TGTGCCACCAGCAGAGTAAACAGGGTTGATCAGCCCCAGCATTTT
CATSRVNRVDQPQHF
>TRBD1|TRBV5-5|NA|TRBJ1-5
TGTGCCAGCAGCTCTGCAGGGGGCGGTCAGCCCCAGCATTTT
CASSSAGGGQPQHF
>NA|TRBV3-1/TRBV3-2|NA|TRBJ1-1
TGTGCCAGCAGCCCCACCGGGGCGGGGGGATATAACACTGAAGCTTTCTTT
CASSPTGAGGYNTEAFF
>TRBD1|TRBV2|NA|TRBJ1-2
TGTGCCAGCACTCGTCCGGAGGGTCAGGGGGCCTATGGCTACACCTTC
CASTRPEGQGAYGYTF
>TRBD2|TRBV13|NA|TRBJ2-2
TGTGCCAGCAGCTGGACTAGCGGGGGGGCCGCCTTATCCGGGGAGCTGTTTTTT
CASSWTSGGAALSGELFF
>TRBD2|TRBV2|NA|TRBJ2-5
TGTGCCAGCAGGTTCAGCGGGGGGGGAGAGACCCAGTACTTC
CASRFSGGGETQYF
>NA|TRBV7-3|NA|TRBJ1-3
TGTGCCAGCAGCGATTGGCCTGGAAACACCATATATTTT
CASSDWPGNTIYF
>TRBD1|TRBV5-4|NA|TRBJ1-1
TGTGCCACAAACAGGGGAATGAATACTGAAGCTTTCTTT
CATNRGMNTEAFF
>NA|TRBV5-1|NA|TRBJ1-2
TGCGCCAGCAGCCCCGCAGGGACTGGCGGCTACACCTTC
CASSPAGTGGYTF
>NA|TRBV7-8|NA|TRBJ1-4
TGTGCCAGCAGCCTCGGGACTGCAAATAATGAAAAACTGTTTTTT
CASSLGTANNEKLFF
>TRBD1|TRBV10-2|NA|TRBJ1-5
TGCGCCAGCACCGAGGACAGGGTCGGGAATCAGCCCCAGCATTTT
CASTEDRVGNQPQHF
>TRBD1|TRBV28|NA|TRBJ2-1
TGTGCCAGCAGATGGGACAGAATCTACAATGAGCAGTTCTTC
CASRWDRIYNEQFF
>NA|TRBV28|NA|TRBJ1-4
TGTGCCAGCAGTTTCAATCCGGTTGAAAAACTGTTTTTT
CASSFNPVEKLFF
>TRBD2|TRBV6-2/TRBV6-3|once|TRBJ2-1
TGTGCCAGCAGTTTTGGGGAGCGGGGGTCAATTTTCTTC
CASSFGERGSIFF
>NA|TRBV5-4|NA|TRBJ2-7
TGTGCCAGCAGCTTGCTCGGACACCAGTACGAGCAGTACTTC
CASSLLGHQYEQYF
>NA|TRBV13|NA|TRBJ1-4
TGTGCCAGCAGCTTAGGCAGAATAACAACTAATGAAAAACTGTTTTTT
CASSLGRITTNEKLFF
>NA|TRBV20-1|NA|TRBJ1-1
TGCAGTGCTAGTGGACGTGGGGGGGCTGAAGCTTTCTTT
CSASGRGGAEAFF
>NA|TRBV9|NA|TRBJ2-7
TGTGCCAGCGGTCAGGAAGCAGGCGAGCAGTACTTC
CASGQEAGEQYF